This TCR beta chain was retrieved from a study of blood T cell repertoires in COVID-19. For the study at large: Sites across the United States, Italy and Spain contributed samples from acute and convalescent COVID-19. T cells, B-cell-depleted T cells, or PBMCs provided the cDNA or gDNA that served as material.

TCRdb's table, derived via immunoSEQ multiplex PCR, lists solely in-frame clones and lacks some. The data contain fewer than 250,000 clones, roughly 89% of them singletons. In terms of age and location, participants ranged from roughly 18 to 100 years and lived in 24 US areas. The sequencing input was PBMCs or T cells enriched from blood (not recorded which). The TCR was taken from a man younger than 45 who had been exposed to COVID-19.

The CDR3 bases are TGTGCCAGCAGGGCAGGGGGCGGCGAGCAGTACTTC. Its protein is CASRAGGGEQYF. The V call is TRBV2, the J call TRBJ2-7; 8 bases agree with TRBD1. Germline trimming cut 6 bases from V and 6 bases from J; bases unmatched to any gene: 4. Germline CDR1 is SNHLY and CDR2 is FYNNEI. The CDR3 contains 12 residues.